A selection of T cell receptor beta chains follows, all from one sample in a study of T cells after yellow fever vaccination. MiXCR, applied by TCRdb to the 5' RACE reads, yields one record per CDR3 protein. In the table there are hundreds of thousands of distinct CDR3 sequences, 4.1% of which are singletons. Sequencing was performed on PBMCs, taken 5 days after the yellow fever booster vaccination. These receptors were collected from a man between 18 and 35 years old who received the YFV17D yellow fever vaccine. Each CDR3 is given with its conserved first and last residue. D genes are given only for firm matches. Size tells how often a clone was seen (once, few, many) or the class of an expanded clone, and some rows leave it out.

clone_size	v_call	d_call	j_call	cdr3_aa	cdr3_nt
-	TRBV12-3/TRBV12-4	-	TRBJ1-6	CASSFDPVAGDSPLHF	TGTGCCAGCAGTTTTGACCCGGTTGCCGGGGATTCACCCCTCCACTTT
few	TRBV3-1	-	TRBJ2-2	CASSTQVANTGELFF	TGTGCCAGCAGCACGCAGGTAGCGAACACCGGGGAGCTGTTTTTT
few	TRBV3-1	TRBD2	TRBJ2-3	CASSQTAIGGALDTQYF	TGTGCCAGCAGCCAAACTGCAATCGGGGGGGCCTTAGATACGCAGTATTTT
-	TRBV25-1	TRBD1	TRBJ2-3	CASSPRQGGDTQYF	TGTGCCAGCAGTCCCAGACAGGGGGGAGATACGCAGTATTTT
-	TRBV2	-	TRBJ1-6	CASRPDGLQLNSPLHF	TGTGCCAGCAGACCGGACGGCCTTCAGCTCAATTCACCCCTCCACTTT
few	TRBV4-1	TRBD1	TRBJ2-6	CASSQEGQGAGGANVLTF	TGCGCCAGCAGCCAAGAGGGTCAGGGGGCGGGCGGGGCCAACGTCCTGACTTTC
-	TRBV7-2	-	TRBJ1-5	CASSLLGSSNQPQHF	TGTGCCAGCAGCTTATTGGGATCTAGCAATCAGCCCCAGCATTTT
many	TRBV7-9	-	TRBJ2-2	CASSPTGNTGELFF	TGTGCCAGCAGCCCGACAGGGAACACCGGGGAGCTGTTTTTT
-	TRBV7-2	-	TRBJ2-7	CASSQDRTFSYEQYF	TGTGCCAGCAGCCAGGACAGAACTTTTTCCTACGAGCAGTACTTC
-	TRBV12-5	-	TRBJ2-1	CASGLADLSYEQFF	TGTGCTAGTGGTTTGGCAGACCTCTCGTACGAGCAGTTCTTC
-	TRBV6-5	-	TRBJ1-1	CASSYLTRGRNTEAFF	TGTGCCAGCAGTTATCTGACCAGGGGCCGGAACACTGAAGCTTTCTTT
many	TRBV10-3	-	TRBJ1-1	CAISEFRGSDTEAFF	TGTGCCATCAGTGAGTTCAGGGGAAGCGACACTGAAGCTTTCTTT
-	TRBV5-1	TRBD2	TRBJ2-3	CASSFRGGMGTDTQYF	TGCGCCAGCAGCTTCCGGGGGGGCATGGGCACAGATACGCAGTATTTT
many	TRBV11-3	-	TRBJ2-1	CASSGGREVSDEQFF	TGTGCCAGCAGCGGGGGCAGGGAAGTTAGCGATGAGCAGTTCTTC
few	TRBV2	TRBD1	TRBJ1-2	CASSNRGSNYGYTF	TGTGCCAGCAGTAACAGGGGATCTAACTATGGCTACACCTTC
-	TRBV6-2/TRBV6-3	-	TRBJ1-2	CASSSVYTF	TGTGCCAGCAGTTCTGTCTACACCTTC
-	TRBV7-9	-	TRBJ1-2	CASSSDTHYGYTF	TGTGCCAGCAGCTCAGACACCCACTATGGCTACACCTTC
-	TRBV5-6	-	TRBJ2-5	CASNTGMWQETQYF	TGTGCCAGCAACACCGGAATGTGGCAAGAGACCCAGTACTTC
-	TRBV15	-	TRBJ1-1	CATSRGGDNTEAFF	TGTGCCACCAGCAGAGGCGGGGACAACACTGAAGCTTTCTTT
-	TRBV5-5	-	TRBJ2-2	CASSDVPQRVARELFF	TGTGCCAGCTCTGACGTCCCCCAACGAGTCGCGCGGGAGCTGTTTTTT
few	TRBV7-2	TRBD2	TRBJ2-3	CASSLALGGGDAYTQYF	TGTGCCAGCAGCTTAGCGCTGGGCGGGGGGGACGCATATACGCAGTATTTT
many	TRBV20-1	-	TRBJ2-1	CSARDVGSSYNEQFF	TGCAGTGCTAGAGATGTGGGGAGCTCCTACAATGAGCAGTTCTTC
many	TRBV5-1	-	TRBJ2-1	CASSVTGLRSYEQFF	TGCGCCAGCAGCGTCACGGGACTCCGGAGCTATGAGCAGTTCTTC
many	TRBV7-2	TRBD1	TRBJ1-1	CASSRPGTGKEAFF	TGTGCCAGCAGTCGACCCGGGACAGGAAAAGAAGCTTTCTTT
few	TRBV18	-	TRBJ2-6	CASSPLGTSGANVLTF	TGTGCCAGCTCACCACTCGGGACCTCCGGGGCCAACGTCCTGACTTTC
many	TRBV4-3	-	TRBJ2-6	CASSLNTGANVLTF	TGCGCCAGCAGCCTCAATACTGGGGCCAACGTCCTGACTTTC
few	TRBV7-2	TRBD1	TRBJ2-3	CASSLGQGKSDTQYF	TGTGCCAGCAGCTTAGGACAGGGAAAATCAGATACGCAGTATTTT
many	TRBV19	TRBD1	TRBJ1-2	CASITGTGGGGYTF	TGTGCCAGTATCACCGGGACAGGGGGAGGTGGCTACACCTTC
-	TRBV11-2	-	TRBJ2-7	CASSEAAREDF	TGTGCCAGCAGCGAGGCGGCCAGGGAGGACTTC